What follows are 24 T cell receptor beta chains derived from one specimen sequenced in a study of patients with pleural tuberculosis. One entry per CDR3 protein results from TCRdb running MiXCR on the reads. The data contain approximately 53,000 distinct CDR3 sequences, 6% to 8% of them seen just once; the ten biggest clones take up about 17%. These receptors came from a human donor with pleural tuberculosis.

There are many counts of this clonotype. The chain carries TRBV4-1 and TRBJ2-5; a weak D match, TRBD2 (5 bases). The germline CDR1 and CDR2 sequences are MGHRA and YSYEKL. CDR3 length: 14 residues. V gave up 3 bases and J gave up 4 bases, with 12 bases separating them. The CDR3 sequence is CASSQVRDGETQYF. The CDR3 DNA is TGCGCCAGCAGCCAGGTTCGGGATGGAGAGACCCAGTACTTC.

Comment on this clonotype: As the CDR3 is not closed by the conserved phenylalanine or tryptophan, this likely results from a read error. The chain combines TRBV11-2 with TRBJ1-1; the match to TRBD1 covers 7 bases. CDR3 length equals 15 residues. The V segment lost 3 bases and the J segment 4 bases; nucleotides outside the gene matches: 8. Germline V lookup: CDR1 SGHAT, CDR2 FQNNGV. CDR3 protein: CASSLGQTRATEAFL. CDR3 sequence (DNA): TGTGCCAGCAGCTTGGGACAGACCAGGGCCACTGAAGCTTTCCTT.

In its sample, this clonotype was seen many times. V usage is TRBV6-2 or TRBV6-3 and J usage is TRBJ2-7; perhaps D is TRBD1 or TRBD2 (5 bases each). V lost 4 bases and J 4 bases, leaving 11 bases between the germline ends. This CDR3 has 13 amino acids. The germline V gene has CDR1 MNHEY and CDR2 SVGEGT. The CDR3 nucleotides are TGTGCCAGCAGTTTATCGGGGCCGTACGAGCAGTACGTC. This codes for CASSLSGPYEQYV.

On this clonotype itself: This may stem from a read error, because a much larger clone lies one nucleotide away. The rearrangement joins TRBV4-2 to TRBJ2-7; D unclear. Germline loops: CDR1 LGHNA, CDR2 YNFKEQ. Trimming stripped 5 bases from V and 2 bases from J, with 16 bases between. This CDR3 spans 15 amino acids. CDR3 in DNA: TGTGCCAGCAGCGAAGTGTCGACTGGGCCCTACGAGCAGTACTTC. It is translated as CASSEVSTGPYEQYF.

The chain has TRBV29-1 and TRBJ2-1, with unresolved D. V was cut by 4 bases and J by 4 bases, with 11 bases left in between. Germline loops: CDR1 SQVTM, CDR2 ANQGSEA. The CDR3 consists of 13 residues. In nucleotides, the CDR3 is TGCAGCGTTGCCGGCCTAAAGTACAATGAGCAGTTCTTC. Encoded protein: CSVAGLKYNEQFF.

This clonotype was seen many times. This chain uses TRBV12-3 or TRBV12-4 with TRBJ2-3; D perhaps matches TRBD1 (5 bases). V was trimmed by 7 bases and J by 0 bases, leaving 14 bases between them. The CDR3 runs 15 residues. The CDR3 coding sequence is TGTGCCAGCACCAAGGGGTATCCTAGCACAGATACGCAGTATTTT. It is translated as CASTKGYPSTDTQYF.

Comment on this clonotype: This may stem from a read error, because a much larger clone lies one nucleotide away. Without the conserved terminal phenylalanine or tryptophan, this CDR3 likely stems from a read error. J is TRBJ1-2 and V is TRBV12-3 or TRBV12-4, with a possible D match to TRBD1 (6 bases). Trimming cost V 3 bases and J 8 bases, with 13 bases left between them. This CDR3 comprises 13 residues. Here the CDR3 DNA reads TGTGCCAGCAGTTTCGGCGGGGGCAGGGGCTACACCCTC. Translation gives CASSFGGGRGYTL.

The chain couples TRBV18 to TRBJ2-5; 8 bases are a match to TRBD2. Trimming cost V 5 bases and J 3 bases; bases outside gene matches: 2. Looked up from germline, CDR1 is KGHSH and CDR2 is LQKENI. This CDR3 has 13 amino acids. The DNA of the CDR3 is TGTGCCAGCTCAGCAGCGGGAGAAGAGACCCAGTACTTC. It codes for CASSAAGEETQYF.

The genes are TRBV19 and TRBJ2-2; D ambiguous. The V end was cut by 5 bases, the J end by 0 bases, with 10 bases between. In germline, CDR1 is LNHDA, CDR2 SQIVND (reference sequence). The CDR3 contains 15 residues. CDR3 region: CASSPRQTNTGELFF. The DNA of the CDR3 is TGTGCCAGTAGTCCCAGACAAACGAACACCGGGGAGCTGTTTTTT.

The V call is TRBV30, the J call TRBJ1-1; D uncertain. V was cut by 4 bases and J by 3 bases, with 15 bases left in between. Germline CDR1 GTSNPN, CDR2 SVGIG (reference sequence). The CDR3 covers 14 residues. In DNA form, the CDR3 reads TGTGCCTGGAAGGCGGGGTACGAGGACACTGAAGCTTTCTTT. The encoded protein is CAWKAGYEDTEAFF.

This clonotype came up many times. This chain connects TRBV2 to TRBJ1-5, with 7 bases that match TRBD1. Trimming cost V 5 bases and J 2 bases; bases outside gene matches: 6. Germline V CDR1 and CDR2: SNHLY, FYNNEI. The CDR3 extends over 15 amino acids. The DNA of the CDR3 is TGTGCCAGCAGTCCCAGGGGGACGGGCAATCAGCCCCAGCATTTT. This gives the protein CASSPRGTGNQPQHF.

This clonotype was observed at least ten times. This chain joins TRBV4-2 and TRBJ1-3; D may be TRBD1 (5 bases). Trimming removed 1 base from V and 2 bases from J, with 12 bases in between. This CDR3 is 16 amino acids long. Germline V gives CDR1 LGHNA, CDR2 YNFKEQ. The CDR3 spells CASSQGRGRTGNTIYF. The CDR3 coding sequence is TGTGCCAGCAGCCAAGGACGGGGACGAACTGGAAACACCATATATTTT.

This clonotype showed up many times. The V and J genes are TRBV11-1 and TRBJ1-1; possibly TRBD1 for D (6 bases). Germline V CDR1 and CDR2: SGHAT, FQDESV (reference sequence). CDR3 length equals 16 residues. Trimming took 3 bases from V and 8 from J, leaving 22 bases between them. This CDR3 reads CASSFHRLTGFPEAFF. The CDR3 DNA reads TGTGCCAGCAGCTTCCACAGACTTACAGGGTTCCCCGAAGCTTTCTTT. Based on the CDR3 plus reference TRBV11-1 and TRBJ1-1, the full variable domain is EAEVAQSPRYKITEKSQAVAFWCDPISGHATLYWYRQILGQGPELLVQFQDESVVDDSQLPKDRFSAERLKGVDSTLKIQPAELGDSAMYLCASSFHRLTGFPEAFFGQGTRLTVV.

This clonotype was picked up a small number of times. A much more abundant neighbour one base away suggests this may be a read error. CDR3 protein: CASNAGIPDTQYF. The CDR3 DNA follows: TGTGCCAGCAATGCAGGGATACCAGATACGCAGTATTTT. The V gene is TRBV2, the J gene TRBJ2-3, with a possible D match to TRBD1 (5 bases). The CDR3 runs to 13 residues. Trimming took off 7 bases at V and 4 bases at J, with 12 bases between the two ends. Germline V lookup: CDR1 SNHLY, CDR2 FYNNEI.

This clonotype was counted at least ten times. This chain connects TRBV6-1 to TRBJ1-1; maybe TRBD1 (5 bases). The CDR3 sequence is 14 residues long. Germline values: CDR1 MNHNS, CDR2 SASEGT. Trimming took off 3 bases at V and 0 bases at J, with 8 bases between the two ends. CDR3 loop: CASSEGGLNTEAFF. The CDR3 nucleotides are TGTGCCAGCAGTGAGGGGGGGTTGAACACTGAAGCTTTCTTT.

By share, this clonotype counts as medium-sized. V gene TRBV10-1 combines with J gene TRBJ2-7, with a possible D match to TRBD1 (8 bases). CDR1 and CDR2 from the germline V gene are WNHNN and SYGVQD (reference sequence). This CDR3 spans 16 amino acids. Trimming shortened V by 6 bases and J by 2 bases, and 20 bases separated the two germline ends. The CDR3, as DNA: TGCGCCAGCAGCAGAGAGCGGGACAGGAGACCCTACGAGCAGTACTTC. Translated: CASSRERDRRPYEQYF.

CDR3 loop: CASSPKGQGTGTEAFF. CDR3 coding DNA: TGTGCCAGCTCACCAAAAGGACAGGGAACGGGCACTGAAGCTTTCTTT. The chain has TRBV18 and TRBJ1-1, with 8 positions matching TRBD1. V lost 2 bases and J lost 4; bases outside the gene matches: 9. Germline assignment: CDR1 KGHSH and CDR2 LQKENI. This CDR3 is built from 16 residues.

There are many counts of this clonotype. CDR3 loop: CASSLDSDREQFF. The CDR3 bases are TGTGCCAGCAGCTTAGATTCTGACAGGGAGCAGTTCTTC. The chain carries TRBV11-2 and TRBJ2-1, with D possibly matching TRBD1 (6 bases). The length of the CDR3 is 13 residues. Germline V lookup: CDR1 SGHAT, CDR2 FQNNGV. V lost 0 bases, J lost 10 bases, and 10 bases lay in between.

This clonotype was picked up a small number of times. This chain connects TRBV30 to TRBJ1-1; 10 nucleotides agree with TRBD1. This CDR3 is built from 13 residues. The germline V gene encodes CDR1 GTSNPN and CDR2 SVGIG (reference sequence). V dropped 8 bases and J dropped 2; count of bases not matched to a gene: 5. CDR3 region: CAGKTGGNTEAFF. The CDR3 bases are TGTGCCGGAAAGACAGGGGGCAACACTGAAGCTTTCTTT. The full variable domain, in which reference TRBV30 and TRBJ1-1 provide the parts outside the CDR3, is SQTIHQWPATLVQPVGSPLSLECTVEGTSNPNLYWYRQAAGRGLQLLFYSVGIGQISSEVPQNLSASRPQDRQFILSSKKLLLSDSGFYLCAGKTGGNTEAFFGQGTRLTVV.

This clonotype was recorded at least ten times. The V gene is TRBV29-1, the J gene TRBJ2-3; D is perhaps TRBD2 (6 bases). CDR3 length: 13 amino acids. Germline CDR1 reads SQVTM; CDR2 reads ANQGSEA. V was cut by 6 bases and J by 5 bases, with 15 bases left in between. The CDR3 DNA reads TGCAGCGTGGGATGGAGGGGCGTAGATACGCAGTATTTT. This codes for CSVGWRGVDTQYF.

At least ten counts were recorded for this clonotype. The germline gene is not matched at one end of the junction; a read error may be the cause. The chain uses TRBV7-3 and TRBJ1-6, with no clear D. The CDR3 totals 13 residues. CDR1 is SGHTA, CDR2 FQGTGA, per germline. The CDR3 spells CASGLTPAAPLHF. In DNA form, the CDR3 reads TGTGCCAGCGGCTTAACCCCGGCAGCACCCCTCCACTTT.

This clonotype was seen ten or more times. V gene TRBV6-1 combines with J gene TRBJ1-1; 7 nucleotides match TRBD1. The CDR3 contains 14 residues. With V trimmed by 6 bases and J by 4 bases, 8 bases remained unmatched. Germline CDR1 is MNHNS and CDR2 is SASEGT. The CDR3 nucleotides are TGTGCCAGCAGGTTTACAGGGGATCCCACTGAAGCTTTCTTT. It translates to CASRFTGDPTEAFF.

The sample holds many counts of this clonotype. This chain joins TRBV6-4 and TRBJ2-1; D is possibly TRBD1 or TRBD2 (5 bases each). Deletions cut 2 bases from V and 3 bases from J, with 11 bases between. The CDR3 is 15 amino acids. CDR1 and CDR2 from the germline V gene are MRHNA and SNTAGT. The CDR3 nucleotides read TGTGCCAGCAGTGACCGGGACCCCAGCTACAATGAGCAGTTCTTC. Protein product: CASSDRDPSYNEQFF.

The table lists this clonotype with many counts. The chain joins TRBV20-1 to TRBJ2-5; D unclear. The CDR3 consists of 12 residues. V was shortened by 0 bases and J by 7 bases, with 9 bases between the two germline ends. CDR1 and CDR2 from the germline V gene are DFQATT and SNEGSKA (reference sequence). The CDR3 region is CSAREEAGTQYF. DNA for the CDR3: TGCAGTGCTAGAGAAGAAGCTGGGACCCAGTACTTC.